This TCR beta chain was obtained from a study of blood T cell repertoires in COVID-19. Across the whole study: The analysed material was cDNA or gDNA that came from T cells, B-cell-depleted T cells, or PBMCs.

In the study's own analysis: Reference gene primers were amplified, and this amplification served to estimate nucleated cell counts. TCRdb's table, derived via immunoSEQ multiplex PCR, lists solely in-frame clones and lacks some. V and J calls and clone size are given by that table; D and trimming were obtained from the DNA. The sample includes approximately 480,000 clones, roughly 89% of them seen just once. Enrollment of patients from Seattle took place during active infection, with longitudinal follow-up. CDR1 and CDR2 from the germline V gene are SGHNT and YYREEE (reference sequence). The CDR3 totals 15 residues. The V segment lost 0 bases and the J segment 5 bases; nucleotides outside the gene matches: 7.

The rearrangement uses TRBV5-4 and TRBJ2-7; 8 positions agree with TRBD1. The TCR sequence derives from a man between 18 and 35 years old with COVID-19, enrolled during active disease. Input material: peripheral blood. The CDR3 loop reads CASSLEAGGPDEQYF. In DNA, the CDR3 is TGTGCCAGCAGCTTGGAAGCAGGGGGCCCGGACGAGCAGTACTTC.